The T cell receptor (beta chain) described here comes from a study of blood T cell repertoires in COVID-19. The V segment lost 5 bases and the J segment 10 bases; nucleotides outside the gene matches: 14. Germline CDR1 is MDHEN and CDR2 is SYDVKM. This CDR3 contains 15 residues. TCRdb's table, derived via immunoSEQ multiplex PCR, lists solely in-frame clones and lacks some. The table records about 270,000 clones, under 95% of them present only once. The rearrangement uses TRBV28 and TRBJ1-1; 9 bases line up with TRBD1. The source is a middle-aged man who had been exposed to COVID-19. Material: PBMCs or T cells enriched from blood (not recorded which). This CDR3 reads CASSPIRTGARLAFF. The CDR3 region has the DNA TGTGCCAGCAGTCCCATCAGGACAGGGGCTCGTTTAGCTTTCTTT.